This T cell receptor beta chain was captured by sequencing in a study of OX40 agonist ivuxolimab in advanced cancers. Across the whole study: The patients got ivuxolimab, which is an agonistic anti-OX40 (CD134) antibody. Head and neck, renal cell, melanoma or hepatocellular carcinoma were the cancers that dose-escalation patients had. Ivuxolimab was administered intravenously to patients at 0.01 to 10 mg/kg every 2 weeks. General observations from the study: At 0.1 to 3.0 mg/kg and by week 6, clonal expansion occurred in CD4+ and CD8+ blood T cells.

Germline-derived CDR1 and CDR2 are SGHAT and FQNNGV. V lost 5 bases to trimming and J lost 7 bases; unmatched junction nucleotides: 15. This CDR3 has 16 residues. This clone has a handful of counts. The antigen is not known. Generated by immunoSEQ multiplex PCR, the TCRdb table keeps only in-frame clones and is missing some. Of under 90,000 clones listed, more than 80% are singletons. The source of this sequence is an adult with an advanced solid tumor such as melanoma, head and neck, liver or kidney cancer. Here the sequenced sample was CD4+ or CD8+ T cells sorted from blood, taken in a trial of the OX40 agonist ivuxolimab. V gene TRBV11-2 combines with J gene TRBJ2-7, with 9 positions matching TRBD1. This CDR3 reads CASSPTLGGTGREQYF. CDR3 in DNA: TGTGCCAGCAGCCCTACCCTTGGGGGGACAGGGAGGGAGCAGTACTTC.